The sequence of this T cell receptor (beta chain) was determined in a study of blood T cell repertoires in COVID-19. Measured with immunoSEQ multiplex PCR; TCRdb has only the in-frame clones, and not every one. The sample yields about 270,000 clones, 65% to 90% seen once. Of note for this clone: The junction shows a germline mismatch at one end, possibly a read error.

Looked up from germline, CDR1 is LGHNA and CDR2 is YSLEER. CDR3 length: 14 amino acids. The sample consisted of peripheral blood. This TCR was recovered from a human donor in a cohort sampled during active COVID-19. This chain links TRBV4-3 with TRBJ2-3; 9 nucleotides match TRBD2. The DNA for the CDR3 is TGCGCCAGCAGCCAAGTATTTCCTAGCGGGACCCTGGATTTT. Its translation: CASSQVFPSGTLDF.